This TCR beta chain originates from a study of siplizumab effects on memory and regulatory T cells. Study findings and constraints: Major contributors to the alloresponse seemed to be naive T cells, which also appeared more diverse than memory cells.

The data were produced by immunoSEQ multiplex PCR, yet TCRdb's version contains in-frame clones alone and is incomplete. The top ten hold more than 6.5% of the sample, which has roughly 9,900 clones, about 41% seen once. This CDR3 has 13 residues. From germline, CDR1 is MNHNS and CDR2 SASEGT. Trimming pared 5 bases from V and 4 bases from J, leaving 12 bases between. As for this clone: Its specificity is unknown.

Cells from the mixed lymphocyte reaction were cocultured for 6 to 7 days at 37°C. The sample consisted of CFSE-low (dividing) CD4+ T cells sorted from an allogeneic mixed lymphocyte reaction. The chain carries TRBV6-1 and TRBJ2-7, with TRBD2 as a possible D gene (5 bases). The TCR originated in a human donor in good health; the cells came from an allogeneic mixed lymphocyte reaction. The CDR3 nucleotides read TGTGCCAGCAGTTTAAGGAGGCAATACGAGCAGTACTTC. Its translation is CASSLRRQYEQYF.